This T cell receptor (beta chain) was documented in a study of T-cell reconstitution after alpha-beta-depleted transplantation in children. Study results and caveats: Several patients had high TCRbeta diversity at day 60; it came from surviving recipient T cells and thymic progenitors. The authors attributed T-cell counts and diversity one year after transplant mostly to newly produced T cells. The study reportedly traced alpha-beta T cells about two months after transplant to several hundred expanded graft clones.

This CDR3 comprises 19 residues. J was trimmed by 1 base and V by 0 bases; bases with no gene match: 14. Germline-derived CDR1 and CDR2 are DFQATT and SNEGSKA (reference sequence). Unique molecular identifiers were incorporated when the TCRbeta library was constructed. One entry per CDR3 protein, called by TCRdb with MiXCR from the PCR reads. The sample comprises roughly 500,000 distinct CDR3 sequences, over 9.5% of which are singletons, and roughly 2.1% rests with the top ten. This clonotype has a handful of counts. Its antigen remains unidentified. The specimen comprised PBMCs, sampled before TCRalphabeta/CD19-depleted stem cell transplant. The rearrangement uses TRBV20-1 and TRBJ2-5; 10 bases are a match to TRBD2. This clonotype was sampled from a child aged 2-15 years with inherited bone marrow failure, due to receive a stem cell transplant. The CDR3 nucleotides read TGCAGTGCTAGAGATAATTTGCTAGCGGGAGCCCCCCTCCAAGAGACCCAGTACTTC. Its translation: CSARDNLLAGAPLQETQYF.